This TCR beta chain was recorded in a study of CD8 T cells in Susac syndrome. A quantity of about 0.5 to 1 ug RNA underwent reverse transcription using random hexamers. TCR beta CDR3 was amplified by immunoSEQ covering 54 Vbeta and 13 Jbeta. TCRdb redid the calling of the immunoSEQ multiplex PCR reads with MiXCR, one entry per CDR3 protein. The sample lists some 130,000 distinct CDR3 sequences; roughly 76% were seen once. Sequencing of TCR beta was performed on blood CD8+ and CD4+ T cells. TEMRA cells were FACS-enriched, unlike CD8+ and CD4+ T cells, which were negatively isolated. Trimming cost V 6 bases and J 4 bases, with 12 bases left between them. The CDR3 is 13 residues long.

The sample comprised CD8+ T cells from PBMCs. This chain uses TRBV12-3 or TRBV12-4 with TRBJ1-1; possibly TRBD1 for D (5 bases). The clonotype originates from a human donor with multiple sclerosis. The CDR3 DNA sequence: TGTGCCAGCAGGTCAGGGCCCGGCACTGAAGCTTTCTTT. Its protein product is CASRSGPGTEAFF.